A single sample gave rise to the 19 T cell receptor beta chains below, sequenced in a study of blood T cell repertoires in COVID-19. Some clones are missing from TCRdb's copy, which holds only in-frame ones; the method was immunoSEQ multiplex PCR. The repertoire holds about 430,000 clones, approximately 90% seen once, with roughly 1.4% in the top ten. Sequenced input: PBMCs or T cells enriched from blood (not recorded which). These receptors all come from a woman between 18 and 29 years old who had been exposed to COVID-19.

The chain couples TRBV5-1 to TRBJ2-7; 7 bases fit TRBD1. CDR3 size: 15 residues. Germline values: CDR1 SGHRS, CDR2 YFSETQ. Trimming cost V 2 bases and J 3 bases; bases outside gene matches: 8. CDR3 sequence reads: CASSLEGQTFYEQYF. CDR3 bases: TGCGCCAGCAGCTTAGAGGGACAGACCTTCTACGAGCAGTACTTC.

The chain combines TRBV28 with TRBJ1-5, with a possible D match to TRBD1 (5 bases). V lost 5 bases and J 3 bases, leaving 8 bases between the germline ends. CDR1 MDHEN and CDR2 SYDVKM come from the germline V gene. The length of the CDR3 is 13 residues. The CDR3 region is CASSAGTNQPQHF. The CDR3 DNA reads as TGTGCCAGCAGTGCGGGGACCAATCAGCCCCAGCATTTT.

This rearrangement joins TRBV4-1 to TRBJ1-2; 7 nucleotides match TRBD1. The V gene's germline CDR1 is MGHRA and CDR2 YSYEKL. Trimming cost V 4 bases and J 3 bases; bases outside gene matches: 11. This CDR3 comprises 16 residues. The CDR3 DNA follows: TGCGCCAGCAGCCTCGTAGTGGTCGGACAGGACTATGGCTACACCTTC. Encoded protein: CASSLVVVGQDYGYTF.

This chain uses TRBV6-1 with TRBJ2-3; 10 bases line up with TRBD1. Per germline, CDR1 MNHNS and CDR2 SASEGT. The CDR3 runs to 14 residues. V lost 3 bases, J lost 4 bases, and 1 base stayed unmatched. CDR3 bases: TGTGCCAGCAGTGACGGACAGGGGGCAGATACGCAGTATTTT. Translating it yields CASSDGQGADTQYF.

The chain combines TRBV11-2 with TRBJ1-2; weak D call: TRBD1 (5 bases). This CDR3 comprises 13 residues. CDR1 SGHAT and CDR2 FQNNGV come from the germline V gene. The V and J ends lost 2 bases and 4 bases respectively, with 8 bases between them. CDR3 bases: TGTGCCAGCAGCTTAAACAGGCTCTATGGCTACACCTTC. Translation gives CASSLNRLYGYTF.

The V call is TRBV27, the J call TRBJ1-2; 10 positions agree with TRBD1. Germline CDR1 is MNHEY and CDR2 is SMNVEV (reference sequence). The CDR3 extends over 12 amino acids. Trimming cost V 5 bases and J 11 bases; bases outside gene matches: 5. The CDR3 sequence: CASSLPGQGYTF. CDR3 in DNA: TGTGCCAGCAGTCTACCGGGACAGGGGTACACCTTC.

This clone came up once. This rearrangement joins TRBV27 to TRBJ2-7; possible D gene TRBD2, 5 bases. The V end lost 3 bases, the J end lost 5 bases, and 14 bases lay between the germline ends. CDR3 length: 14 residues. Germline V gene sequence: CDR1 MNHEY, CDR2 SMNVEV (reference sequence). CDR3 sequence reads: CASSLVLPGDEQYF. CDR3 in DNA: TGTGCCAGCAGTTTGGTTTTACCCGGGGACGAGCAGTACTTC.

The CDR3, as DNA: TGTGCCAGCTCACCCCTCGGGACAGGGGATTCACCCCTCCACTTT. Protein sequence: CASSPLGTGDSPLHF. The V gene is TRBV18, the J gene TRBJ1-6; 10 bases align to TRBD1. The V gene end was trimmed by 3 bases and the J gene end by 8 bases; junction bases not matched to a gene: 4. The germline CDR1 and CDR2 sequences are KGHSH and LQKENI. The CDR3 runs to 15 residues. The whole variable domain, remainder taken from reference TRBV18 and TRBJ1-6, is NAGVMQNPRHLVRRRGQEARLRCSPMKGHSHVYWYRQLPEEGLKFMVYLQKENIIDESGMPKERFSAEFPKEGPSILRIQQVVRGDSAAYFCASSPLGTGDSPLHFGNGTRLTVT.

The V call is TRBV15, the J call TRBJ2-1; D uncertain. Trimming removed 0 bases from V and 0 bases from J, with 12 bases in between. The CDR3 has 17 residues. Germline CDR1 and CDR2: LNHNV and YYDKDF (reference sequence). CDR3 residues: CATSRDLARSSYNEQFF. The CDR3 coding sequence is TGTGCCACCAGCAGAGATCTCGCGAGAAGCTCCTACAATGAGCAGTTCTTC.

This chain connects TRBV20-1 to TRBJ1-4; D is unresolved. The ends were cut back, 3 bases at V and 6 bases at J, with 11 bases in the middle. This CDR3 region has 13 residues. CDR1 is DFQATT, CDR2 SNEGSKA, per germline (reference sequence). In DNA form, the CDR3 reads TGCAGTGCTAGTCGTAGGGAGGATGAAAAACTGTTTTTT. As protein: CSASRREDEKLFF.

The CDR3 DNA reads TGTGCCAGCAGCCACCGAGTCTACGAGCAGTACTTC. Its protein product is CASSHRVYEQYF. The chain has TRBV3-1 (or the pseudogene TRBV3-2) and TRBJ2-7; D not certain. Germline values: CDR1 LGHDT, CDR2 YNNKEL (reference sequence). The V end was cut by 3 bases, the J end by 3 bases, with 6 bases between. The CDR3 sequence is 12 residues long.

The rearrangement joins TRBV5-4 to TRBJ1-1; D perhaps matches TRBD1 (6 bases). V lost 4 bases and J 7 bases, leaving 17 bases between the germline ends. Per the germline V gene, CDR1 is SGHNT and CDR2 is YYREEE (reference sequence). The CDR3 spans 14 residues. The CDR3 loop reads CASSPEKDRYEAFF. CDR3 nucleotides: TGTGCCAGCAGCCCAGAAAAGGACAGATATGAAGCTTTCTTT. The whole variable domain, remainder taken from reference TRBV5-4 and TRBJ1-1, is ETGVTQSPTHLIKTRGQQVTLRCSSQSGHNTVSWYQQALGQGPQFIFQYYREEENGRGNFPPRFSGLQFPNYSSELNVNALELDDSALYLCASSPEKDRYEAFFGQGTRLTVV.

V is TRBV6-2 or TRBV6-3 and J is TRBJ1-2; 7 nucleotides agree with TRBD1. V lost 5 bases, J lost 5 bases, and 2 bases stayed unmatched. The germline V gene encodes CDR1 MNHEY and CDR2 SVGEGT. This CDR3 is built from 12 residues. The CDR3 region has the DNA TGTGCCAGCAGTCTACAGGGGTATGGCTACACCTTC. Amino acid sequence: CASSLQGYGYTF.

V gene TRBV7-6 combines with J gene TRBJ2-7; weak D call: TRBD2 (6 bases). Trimming removed 5 bases from V and 0 bases from J, with 11 bases in between. Germline CDR1 reads SGHVS; CDR2 reads FNYEAQ. CDR3 length: 14 residues. The CDR3 spells CASSLRGTSYEQYF. CDR3 nucleotides: TGTGCCAGCAGCCTACGCGGGACCTCCTACGAGCAGTACTTC.

This clone appeared a single time. This chain links TRBV23-1 with TRBJ1-5; 7 nucleotides align to TRBD1. TRBV23-1 carries the ORF label, with uncertain function. V trimming: 4 bases; J trimming: 6 bases; junction bases outside the gene matches: 6. The CDR3 extends over 14 amino acids. In DNA form, the CDR3 reads TGCGCCAGCAGTCCCTTCGACAGGGCTCAGCCCCAGCATTTT. Its protein product is CASSPFDRAQPQHF.

The chain joins TRBV19 to TRBJ2-7, with TRBD2 as a possible D gene (6 bases). Germline-derived CDR1 and CDR2 are LNHDA and SQIVND (reference sequence). This CDR3 is built from 14 residues. The V end was cut by 3 bases, the J end by 3 bases, with 12 bases between. CDR3 coding DNA: TGTGCCAGTAGTATCTTGGCGGGGAACTACGAGCAGTACTTC. Its translation is CASSILAGNYEQYF.

The chain's CDR3 is CASSFRGHSNQPQHF. The CDR3 nucleotides read TGTGCCAGCAGCTTCAGGGGGCATAGCAATCAGCCCCAGCATTTT. The rearrangement links TRBV5-6 to TRBJ1-5; 8 bases fit TRBD1. The V gene's germline CDR1 is SGHDT and CDR2 YYEEEE. The CDR3 has 15 amino acids. V dropped 2 bases and J dropped 0; count of bases not matched to a gene: 1.

The chain is built from TRBV30 and TRBJ1-1; 9 bases fit TRBD1. The CDR3 spans 12 residues. Per germline, CDR1 GTSNPN and CDR2 SVGIG (reference sequence). Trimming removed 7 bases from V and 10 bases from J; junction bases left unmatched: 10. The CDR3 DNA is TGTGCCTACCTACAGGGGGCTTTGGGAGCTTTCTTT. Its protein product is CAYLQGALGAFF.

The J gene is TRBJ2-3, the V gene TRBV9; TRBD2 matches at 9 bases. V was clipped by 4 bases and J by 4 bases; unmatched bases: 16. The CDR3 runs 18 residues. CDR1 is SGDLS, CDR2 YYNGEE, per germline. The DNA of the CDR3 is TGTGCCAGCAGCTCCCCGTCGCGGGGGGGCCGATCGGCAGATACGCAGTATTTT. This encodes CASSSPSRGGRSADTQYF.